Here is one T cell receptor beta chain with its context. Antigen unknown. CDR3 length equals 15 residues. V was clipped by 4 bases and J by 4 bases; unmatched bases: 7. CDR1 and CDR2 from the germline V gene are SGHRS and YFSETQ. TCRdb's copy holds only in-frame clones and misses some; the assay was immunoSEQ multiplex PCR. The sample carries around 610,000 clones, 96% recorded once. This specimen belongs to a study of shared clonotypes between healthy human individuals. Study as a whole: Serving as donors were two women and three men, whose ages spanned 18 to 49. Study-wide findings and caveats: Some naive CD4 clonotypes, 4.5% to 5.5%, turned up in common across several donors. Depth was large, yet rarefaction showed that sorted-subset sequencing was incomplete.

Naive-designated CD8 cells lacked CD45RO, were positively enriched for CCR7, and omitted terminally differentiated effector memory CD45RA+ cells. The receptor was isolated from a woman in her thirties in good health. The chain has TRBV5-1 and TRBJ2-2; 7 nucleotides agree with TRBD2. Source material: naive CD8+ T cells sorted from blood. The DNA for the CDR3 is TGCGCCAGCAGCAGTTCAGCGGGGCGCACCGGGGAGCTGTTTTTT. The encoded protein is CASSSSAGRTGELFF.